The entry below gives a single T cell receptor (beta chain) sequence along with its context. The CDR3 spans 14 residues. Per the germline V gene, CDR1 is ENHRY and CDR2 is SYGVKD. V was shortened by 0 bases and J by 8 bases, with 11 bases between the two germline ends. The data derive from a study of blood T cell repertoires in COVID-19. The overall study: Specimens from acute and convalescent COVID-19 originated in the United States, Italy and Spain. The cDNA or gDNA used as material had been derived from T cells, B-cell-depleted T cells, or PBMCs.

Before being deemed recovered, Cohort 3 donors had two negative PCRs, clearance, or symptom resolution. Profiling relied on immunoSEQ multiplex PCR, and the TCRdb table lists in-frame clones only, not all of them. Among 330,000 or so clones listed, about 87% were seen once. The sequencing input was PBMCs or T cells enriched from blood (not recorded which). The TCR originated in a young man who had recovered from COVID-19. This chain links TRBV10-3 with TRBJ2-4; unclear D gene. The CDR3 region has the DNA TGTGCCATCAGTGAGTCGCTGCGTGTTGACATTCAGTACTTC. Encoded protein: CAISESLRVDIQYF.